This T cell receptor (beta chain) was captured by sequencing in a study of shared clonotypes between healthy human individuals. TCRdb's copy holds only in-frame clones and misses some; the assay was immunoSEQ multiplex PCR. The top ten clones hold over 1% of a sample with about 1.5 million clones, roughly 97% of them seen once. The CDR3 loop spans 16 amino acids. Trimming shortened V by 4 bases and J by 0 bases, and 12 bases separated the two germline ends. Germline loops: CDR1 MDHEN, CDR2 SYDVKM. The chain couples TRBV28 to TRBJ1-4; perhaps TRBD1 as D (6 bases). The material sequenced was naive CD4+ T cells sorted from blood. Subset noted: CD45RA+ positively selected. The TCR comes from a man aged 30 to 45 in good health. The CDR3 DNA follows: TGTGCCAGCAGTTCACCCCGACAGGCAACTAATGAAAAACTGTTTTTT. Translated: CASSSPRQATNEKLFF.